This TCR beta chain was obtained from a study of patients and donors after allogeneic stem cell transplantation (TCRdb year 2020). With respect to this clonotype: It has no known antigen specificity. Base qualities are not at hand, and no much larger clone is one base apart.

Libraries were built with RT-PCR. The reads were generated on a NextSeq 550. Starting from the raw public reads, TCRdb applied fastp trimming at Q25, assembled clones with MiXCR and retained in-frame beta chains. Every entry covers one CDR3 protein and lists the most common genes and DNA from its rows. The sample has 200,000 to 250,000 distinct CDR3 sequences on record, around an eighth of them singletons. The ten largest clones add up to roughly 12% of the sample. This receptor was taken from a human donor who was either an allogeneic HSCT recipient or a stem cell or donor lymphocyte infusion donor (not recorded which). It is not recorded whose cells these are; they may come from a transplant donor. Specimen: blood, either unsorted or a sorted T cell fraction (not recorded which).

The CDR3 in this case is CASSFRVRTGELFF. The DNA is TGTGCCAGCAGTTTTAGGGTTCGGACCGGGGAGCTGTTTTTT. The chain uses TRBV12-3 or TRBV12-4 and TRBJ2-2, with no confidently assigned D gene. V and J are truncated by 3 bases and 5 bases respectively, leaving an intervening sequence of 10 bases. From cysteine to phenylalanine, the CDR3 is 14 amino acids long. Solely the CDR3 DNA is kept, with 42 bases framed from the first base.